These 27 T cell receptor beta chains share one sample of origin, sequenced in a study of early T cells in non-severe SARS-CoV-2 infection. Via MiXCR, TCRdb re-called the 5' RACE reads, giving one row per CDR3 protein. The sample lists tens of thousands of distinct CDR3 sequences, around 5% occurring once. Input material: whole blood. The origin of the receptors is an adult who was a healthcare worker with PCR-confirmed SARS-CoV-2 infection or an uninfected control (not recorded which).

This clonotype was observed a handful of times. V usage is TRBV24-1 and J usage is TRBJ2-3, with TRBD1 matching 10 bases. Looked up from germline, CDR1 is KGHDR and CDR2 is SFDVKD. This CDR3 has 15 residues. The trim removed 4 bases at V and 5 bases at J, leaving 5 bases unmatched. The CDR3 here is CATSEPDRGGDTQYF. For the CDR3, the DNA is TGTGCCACCAGTGAGCCGGACAGGGGGGGAGATACGCAGTATTTT.

CDR3 bases: TGTGCCAGCAGTGAGGGACTAGCGGGAACCGGGGAGCTGTTTTTT. Amino acid sequence: CASSEGLAGTGELFF. The chain has TRBV6-4 and TRBJ2-2, with 13 bases lining up with TRBD2. Trimming at V came to 3 bases and at J to 5 bases, leaving 0 bases not matched to a gene. From germline, CDR1 is MRHNA and CDR2 SNTAGT. The CDR3 runs to 15 residues.

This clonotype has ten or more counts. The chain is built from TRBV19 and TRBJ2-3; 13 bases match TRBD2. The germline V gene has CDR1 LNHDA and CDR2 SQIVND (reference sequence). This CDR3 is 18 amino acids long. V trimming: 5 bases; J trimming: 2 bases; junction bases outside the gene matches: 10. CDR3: CASSAAGTSGDYTDTQYF. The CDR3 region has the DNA TGTGCCAGTAGTGCAGCCGGGACTAGCGGGGACTACACAGATACGCAGTATTTT. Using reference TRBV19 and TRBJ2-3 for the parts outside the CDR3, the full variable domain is DGGITQSPKYLFRKEGQNVTLSCEQNLNHDAMYWYRQDPGQGLRLIYYSQIVNDFQKGDIAEGYSVSREKKESFPLTVTSAQKNPTAFYLCASSAAGTSGDYTDTQYFGPGTRLTVL.

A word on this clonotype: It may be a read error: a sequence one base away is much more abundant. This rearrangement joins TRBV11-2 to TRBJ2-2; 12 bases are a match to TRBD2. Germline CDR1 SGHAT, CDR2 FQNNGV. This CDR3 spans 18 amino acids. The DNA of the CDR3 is TGTGTCAGCAGCTTAGACCTACTAGCGGGAGGTCGCCCCGGGGAGCTGTTTTTT. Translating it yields CVSSLDLLAGGRPGELFF.

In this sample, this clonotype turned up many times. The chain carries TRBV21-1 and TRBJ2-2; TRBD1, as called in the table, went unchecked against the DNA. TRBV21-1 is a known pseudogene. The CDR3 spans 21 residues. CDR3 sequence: CASSKGPTGTGFNLNTGELFF. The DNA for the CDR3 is TGTGCCAGCAGCAAAGGCCCGACGGGGACAGGGTTTAATCTGAACACCGGGGAGCTGTTTTTT.

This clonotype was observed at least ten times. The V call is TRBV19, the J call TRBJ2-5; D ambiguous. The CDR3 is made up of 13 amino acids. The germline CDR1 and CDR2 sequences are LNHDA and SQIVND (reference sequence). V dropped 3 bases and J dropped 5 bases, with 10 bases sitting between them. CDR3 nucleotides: TGTGCCAGTAGTATCGGAAGGGCGGAGACCCAGTACTTC. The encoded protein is CASSIGRAETQYF. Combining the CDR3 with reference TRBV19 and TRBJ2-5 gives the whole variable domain DGGITQSPKYLFRKEGQNVTLSCEQNLNHDAMYWYRQDPGQGLRLIYYSQIVNDFQKGDIAEGYSVSREKKESFPLTVTSAQKNPTAFYLCASSIGRAETQYFGPGTRLLVL.

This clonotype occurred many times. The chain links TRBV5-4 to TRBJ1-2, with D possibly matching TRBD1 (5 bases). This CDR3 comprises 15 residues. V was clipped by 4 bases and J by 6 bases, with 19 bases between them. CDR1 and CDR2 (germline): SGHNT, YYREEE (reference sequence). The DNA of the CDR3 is TGTGCCAGCAGCCCGAGGTTCCGGGGCCGAGATGGCTACACCTTC. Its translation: CASSPRFRGRDGYTF.

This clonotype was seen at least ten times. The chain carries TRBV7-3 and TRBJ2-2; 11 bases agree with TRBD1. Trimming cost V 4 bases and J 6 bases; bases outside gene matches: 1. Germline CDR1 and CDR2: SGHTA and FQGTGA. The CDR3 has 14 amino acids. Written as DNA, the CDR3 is TGTGCCAGCAGCTCGGGACAGGGGGCCGGGGAGCTGTTTTTT. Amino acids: CASSSGQGAGELFF.

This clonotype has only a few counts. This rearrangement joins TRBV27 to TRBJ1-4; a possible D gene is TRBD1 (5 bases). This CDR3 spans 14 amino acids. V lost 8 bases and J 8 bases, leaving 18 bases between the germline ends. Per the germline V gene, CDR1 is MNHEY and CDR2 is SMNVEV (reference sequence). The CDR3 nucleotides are TGTGCCAGCTCTCCATGGGGGAAGGGGGAAAAACTGTTTTTT. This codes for CASSPWGKGEKLFF.

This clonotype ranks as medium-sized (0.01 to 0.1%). The CDR3, as DNA: TGTGCCAGCAGCGTAGCATACAGGGGGGGCGAGCAGTACTTC. Its translation: CASSVAYRGGEQYF. The chain joins TRBV9 to TRBJ2-7; D possibly corresponds to TRBD1 (8 bases). CDR1 and CDR2 (germline): SGDLS, YYNGEE. CDR3 size: 14 residues. V lost 0 bases and J 6 bases, leaving 13 bases between the germline ends.

CDR3 sequence reads: CASSSLAGAVTDTQYF. CDR3 nucleotide sequence: TGTGCCAGCAGCTCGCTAGCGGGGGCCGTCACAGATACGCAGTATTTT. The chain carries TRBV7-2 and TRBJ2-3, with 10 positions matching TRBD2. V trimming: 4 bases; J trimming: 2 bases; junction bases outside the gene matches: 6. The CDR3 is made up of 16 amino acids. CDR1 is SGHTA and CDR2 is FQGNSA in the germline V gene.

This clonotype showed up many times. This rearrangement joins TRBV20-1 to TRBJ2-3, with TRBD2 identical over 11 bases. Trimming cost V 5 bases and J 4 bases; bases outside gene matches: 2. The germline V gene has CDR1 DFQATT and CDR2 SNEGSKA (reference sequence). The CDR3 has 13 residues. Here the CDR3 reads CSARTSGPDTQYF. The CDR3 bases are TGCAGTGCTCGGACTAGCGGGCCAGATACGCAGTATTTT.

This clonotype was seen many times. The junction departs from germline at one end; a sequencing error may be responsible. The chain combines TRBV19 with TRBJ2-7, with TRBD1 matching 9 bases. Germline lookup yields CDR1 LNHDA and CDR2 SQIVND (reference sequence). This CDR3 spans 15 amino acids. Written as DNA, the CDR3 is TGTGCCAGTAGCCGCTCCAGGACAGGGGCTTACGAGCAGTACTTT. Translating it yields CASSRSRTGAYEQYF.

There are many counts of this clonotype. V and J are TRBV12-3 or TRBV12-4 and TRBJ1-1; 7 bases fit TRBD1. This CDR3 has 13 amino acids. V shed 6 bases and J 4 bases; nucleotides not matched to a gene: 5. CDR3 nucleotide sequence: TGTGCCAGCAGCCCAGGGGGGATCACTGAAGCTTTCTTT. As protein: CASSPGGITEAFF.

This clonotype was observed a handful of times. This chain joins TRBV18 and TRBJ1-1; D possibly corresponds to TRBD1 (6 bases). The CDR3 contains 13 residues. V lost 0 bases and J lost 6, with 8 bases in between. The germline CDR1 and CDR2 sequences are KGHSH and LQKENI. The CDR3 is CASSPPDSSEAFF. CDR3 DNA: TGTGCCAGCTCACCACCGGACAGTTCTGAAGCTTTCTTT.

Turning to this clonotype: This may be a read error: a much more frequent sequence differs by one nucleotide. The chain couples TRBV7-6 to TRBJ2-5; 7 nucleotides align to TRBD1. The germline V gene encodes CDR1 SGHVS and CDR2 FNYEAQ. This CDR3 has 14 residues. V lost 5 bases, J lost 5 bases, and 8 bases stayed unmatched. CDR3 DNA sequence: TGTGCCAGCAGCCGGGACAGAGGACATGAGACCCAGTACTTC. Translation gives CASSRDRGHETQYF.

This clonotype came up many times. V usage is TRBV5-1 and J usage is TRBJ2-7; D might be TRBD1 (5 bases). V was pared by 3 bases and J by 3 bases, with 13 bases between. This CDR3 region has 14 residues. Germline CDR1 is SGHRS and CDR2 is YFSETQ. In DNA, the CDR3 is TGCGCCAGCAGCTCAACCACAGGAGTCTACGAGCAGTACTTC. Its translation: CASSSTTGVYEQYF. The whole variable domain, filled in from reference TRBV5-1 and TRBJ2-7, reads KAGVTQTPRYLIKTRGQQVTLSCSPISGHRSVSWYQQTPGQGLQFLFEYFSETQRNKGNFPGRFSGRQFSNSRSEMNVSTLELGDSALYLCASSSTTGVYEQYFGPGTRLTVT.

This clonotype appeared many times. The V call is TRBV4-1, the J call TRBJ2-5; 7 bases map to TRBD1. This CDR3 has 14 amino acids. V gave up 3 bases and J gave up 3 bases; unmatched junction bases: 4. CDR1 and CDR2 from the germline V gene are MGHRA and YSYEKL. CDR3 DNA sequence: TGCGCCAGCAGCCACGAGGGGACAGAAGAGACCCAGTACTTC. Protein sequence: CASSHEGTEETQYF.

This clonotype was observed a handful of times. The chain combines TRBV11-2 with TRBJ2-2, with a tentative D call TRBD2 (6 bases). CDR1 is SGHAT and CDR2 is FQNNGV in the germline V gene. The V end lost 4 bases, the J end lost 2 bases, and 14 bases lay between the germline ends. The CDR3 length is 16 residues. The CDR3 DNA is TGTGCCAGCAGCTCTGAGGGACTCTTAAACACCGGGGAGCTGTTTTTT. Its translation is CASSSEGLLNTGELFF.

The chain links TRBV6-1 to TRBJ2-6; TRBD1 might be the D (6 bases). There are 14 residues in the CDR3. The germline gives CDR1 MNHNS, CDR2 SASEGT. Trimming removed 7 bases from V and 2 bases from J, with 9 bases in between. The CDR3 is CASKEGAGANVLTF. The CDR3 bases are TGTGCCAGCAAAGAGGGGGCTGGGGCCAACGTCCTGACTTTC.

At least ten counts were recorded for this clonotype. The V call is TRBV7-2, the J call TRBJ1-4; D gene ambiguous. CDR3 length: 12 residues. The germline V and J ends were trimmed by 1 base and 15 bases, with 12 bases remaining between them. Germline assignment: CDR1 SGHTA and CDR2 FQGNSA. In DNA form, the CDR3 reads TGTGCCAGCAGCTTAGGGGCCAATGAGGTGTTTTTT. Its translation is CASSLGANEVFF.

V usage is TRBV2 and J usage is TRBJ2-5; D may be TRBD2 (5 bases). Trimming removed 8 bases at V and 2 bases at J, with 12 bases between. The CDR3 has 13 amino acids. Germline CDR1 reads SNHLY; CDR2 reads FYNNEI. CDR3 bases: TGTGCCAGCCGGATGGACTTGCAAGAGACCCAGTACTTC. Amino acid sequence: CASRMDLQETQYF.

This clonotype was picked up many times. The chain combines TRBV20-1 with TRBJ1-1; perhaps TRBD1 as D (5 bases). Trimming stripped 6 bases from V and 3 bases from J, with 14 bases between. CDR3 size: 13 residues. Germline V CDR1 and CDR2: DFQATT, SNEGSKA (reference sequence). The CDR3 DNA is TGCAGTGCCGAGGCGGGGGGAGACACTGAAGCTTTCTTT. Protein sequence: CSAEAGGDTEAFF.

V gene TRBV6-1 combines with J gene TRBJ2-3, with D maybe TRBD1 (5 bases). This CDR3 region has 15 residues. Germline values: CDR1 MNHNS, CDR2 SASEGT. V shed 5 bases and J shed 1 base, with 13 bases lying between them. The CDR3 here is CASSPRADGTDTQYF. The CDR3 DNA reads TGTGCCAGCAGTCCCAGGGCAGACGGCACAGATACGCAGTATTTT.

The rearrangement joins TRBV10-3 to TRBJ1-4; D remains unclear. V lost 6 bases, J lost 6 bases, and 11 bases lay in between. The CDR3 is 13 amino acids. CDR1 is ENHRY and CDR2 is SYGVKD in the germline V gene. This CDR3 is CAIRETVDEKLFF. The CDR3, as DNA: TGTGCCATCAGAGAGACCGTGGATGAAAAACTGTTTTTT.

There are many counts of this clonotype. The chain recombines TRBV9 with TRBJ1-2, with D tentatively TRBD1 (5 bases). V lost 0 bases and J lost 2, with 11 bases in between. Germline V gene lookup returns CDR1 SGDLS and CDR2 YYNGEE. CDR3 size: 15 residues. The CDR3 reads CASSVAGHSNYGYTF. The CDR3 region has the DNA TGTGCCAGCAGCGTAGCGGGGCACTCCAACTATGGCTACACCTTC.

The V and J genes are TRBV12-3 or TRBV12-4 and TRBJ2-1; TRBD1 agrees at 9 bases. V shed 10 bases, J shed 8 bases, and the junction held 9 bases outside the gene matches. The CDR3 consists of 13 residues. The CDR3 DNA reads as TGTGCCACCAAGCCCGGGACAGGGTATGAGCAGTTCTTC. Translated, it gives CATKPGTGYEQFF.